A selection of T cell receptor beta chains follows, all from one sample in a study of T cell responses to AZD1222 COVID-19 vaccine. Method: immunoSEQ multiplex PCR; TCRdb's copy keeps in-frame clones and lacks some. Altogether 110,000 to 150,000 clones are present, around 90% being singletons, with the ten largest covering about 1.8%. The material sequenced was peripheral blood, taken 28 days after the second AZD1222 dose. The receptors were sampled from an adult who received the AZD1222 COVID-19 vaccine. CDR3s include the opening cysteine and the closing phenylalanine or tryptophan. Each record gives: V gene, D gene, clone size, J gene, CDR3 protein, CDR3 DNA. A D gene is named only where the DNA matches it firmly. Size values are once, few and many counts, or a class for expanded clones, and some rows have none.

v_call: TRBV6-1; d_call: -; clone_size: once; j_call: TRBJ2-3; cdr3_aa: CASSESLRVTDTQYF; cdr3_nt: TGTGCCAGCAGTGAATCCCTCCGCGTCACAGATACGCAGTATTTT
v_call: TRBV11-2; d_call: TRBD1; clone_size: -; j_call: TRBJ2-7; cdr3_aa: CASSSNTGDYEQYF; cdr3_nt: TGTGCCAGCAGCTCAAACACAGGGGACTACGAGCAGTACTTC
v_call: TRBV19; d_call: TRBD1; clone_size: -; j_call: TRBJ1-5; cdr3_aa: CASSTSGGRQPQHF; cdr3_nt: TGTGCCAGTAGTACATCAGGGGGCCGTCAGCCCCAGCATTTT
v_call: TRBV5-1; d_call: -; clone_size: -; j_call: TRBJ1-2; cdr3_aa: CASSLTLRGFYTF; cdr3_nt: TGCGCCAGCAGCTTGACCCTCAGGGGTTTTTACACCTTC
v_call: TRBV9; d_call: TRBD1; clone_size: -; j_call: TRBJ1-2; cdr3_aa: CASSVGTGGYGYTF; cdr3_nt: TGTGCCAGCAGCGTAGGGACAGGGGGCTATGGCTACACCTTC
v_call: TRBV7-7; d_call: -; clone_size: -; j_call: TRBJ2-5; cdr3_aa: CASSLGGGATAQETQYF; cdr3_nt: TGTGCCAGCAGCTTAGGGGGTGGGGCAACCGCTCAAGAGACCCAGTACTTC
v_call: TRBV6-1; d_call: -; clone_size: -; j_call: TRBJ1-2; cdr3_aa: CASSEKMFYGYTF; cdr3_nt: TGTGCCAGCAGTGAGAAGATGTTCTATGGCTACACCTTC
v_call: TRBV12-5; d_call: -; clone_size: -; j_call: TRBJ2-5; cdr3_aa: CASGSSPQETQYF; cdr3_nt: TGTGCTAGTGGTTCTTCACCACAGGAGACCCAGTACTTC
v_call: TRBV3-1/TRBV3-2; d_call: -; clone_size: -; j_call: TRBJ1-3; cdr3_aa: CASSQRGYSGNTIYF; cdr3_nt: TGTGCCAGCAGCCAAAGGGGGTACTCTGGAAACACCATATATTTT
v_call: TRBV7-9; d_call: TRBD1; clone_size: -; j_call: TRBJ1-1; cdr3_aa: CASSSLRTGLYAFF; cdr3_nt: TGTGCCAGCAGCTCCCTGAGGACAGGGCTTTACGCTTTCTTT
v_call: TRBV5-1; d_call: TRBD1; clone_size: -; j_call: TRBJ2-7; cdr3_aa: CASSTDRGRYEQYF; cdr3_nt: TGCGCCAGCAGCACGGACAGGGGAAGGTACGAGCAGTACTTC
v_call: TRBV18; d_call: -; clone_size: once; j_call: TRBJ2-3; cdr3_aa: CASSPRTAGLGTDTQYF; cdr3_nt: TGTGCCAGCTCACCGAGGACAGCGGGCCTTGGCACAGATACGCAGTATTTT
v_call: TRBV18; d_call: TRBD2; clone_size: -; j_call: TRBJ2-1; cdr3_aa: CASSIPTIAGGVQFF; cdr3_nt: TGTGCCAGCTCTATCCCGACTATAGCGGGAGGGGTGCAGTTCTTC
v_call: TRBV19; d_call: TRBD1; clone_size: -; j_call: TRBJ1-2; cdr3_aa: CASSPRTGGNLDYGYTF; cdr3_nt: TGTGCCAGTAGTCCCCGGACAGGGGGCAATTTGGACTATGGCTACACCTTC
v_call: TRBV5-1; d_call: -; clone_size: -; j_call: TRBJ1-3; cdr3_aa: CASSFGQIGNTIYF; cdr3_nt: TGCGCCAGCAGCTTTGGGCAGATCGGAAACACCATATATTTT
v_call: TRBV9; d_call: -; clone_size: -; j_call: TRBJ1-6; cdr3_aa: CASSVLNSPLHF; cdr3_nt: TGTGCCAGCAGCGTTCTGAATTCACCCCTCCACTTT
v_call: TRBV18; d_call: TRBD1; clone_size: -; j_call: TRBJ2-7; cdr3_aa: CASSPNPGQGGSYEQYF; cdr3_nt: TGTGCCAGCTCACCGAACCCGGGACAGGGGGGCTCCTACGAGCAGTACTTC